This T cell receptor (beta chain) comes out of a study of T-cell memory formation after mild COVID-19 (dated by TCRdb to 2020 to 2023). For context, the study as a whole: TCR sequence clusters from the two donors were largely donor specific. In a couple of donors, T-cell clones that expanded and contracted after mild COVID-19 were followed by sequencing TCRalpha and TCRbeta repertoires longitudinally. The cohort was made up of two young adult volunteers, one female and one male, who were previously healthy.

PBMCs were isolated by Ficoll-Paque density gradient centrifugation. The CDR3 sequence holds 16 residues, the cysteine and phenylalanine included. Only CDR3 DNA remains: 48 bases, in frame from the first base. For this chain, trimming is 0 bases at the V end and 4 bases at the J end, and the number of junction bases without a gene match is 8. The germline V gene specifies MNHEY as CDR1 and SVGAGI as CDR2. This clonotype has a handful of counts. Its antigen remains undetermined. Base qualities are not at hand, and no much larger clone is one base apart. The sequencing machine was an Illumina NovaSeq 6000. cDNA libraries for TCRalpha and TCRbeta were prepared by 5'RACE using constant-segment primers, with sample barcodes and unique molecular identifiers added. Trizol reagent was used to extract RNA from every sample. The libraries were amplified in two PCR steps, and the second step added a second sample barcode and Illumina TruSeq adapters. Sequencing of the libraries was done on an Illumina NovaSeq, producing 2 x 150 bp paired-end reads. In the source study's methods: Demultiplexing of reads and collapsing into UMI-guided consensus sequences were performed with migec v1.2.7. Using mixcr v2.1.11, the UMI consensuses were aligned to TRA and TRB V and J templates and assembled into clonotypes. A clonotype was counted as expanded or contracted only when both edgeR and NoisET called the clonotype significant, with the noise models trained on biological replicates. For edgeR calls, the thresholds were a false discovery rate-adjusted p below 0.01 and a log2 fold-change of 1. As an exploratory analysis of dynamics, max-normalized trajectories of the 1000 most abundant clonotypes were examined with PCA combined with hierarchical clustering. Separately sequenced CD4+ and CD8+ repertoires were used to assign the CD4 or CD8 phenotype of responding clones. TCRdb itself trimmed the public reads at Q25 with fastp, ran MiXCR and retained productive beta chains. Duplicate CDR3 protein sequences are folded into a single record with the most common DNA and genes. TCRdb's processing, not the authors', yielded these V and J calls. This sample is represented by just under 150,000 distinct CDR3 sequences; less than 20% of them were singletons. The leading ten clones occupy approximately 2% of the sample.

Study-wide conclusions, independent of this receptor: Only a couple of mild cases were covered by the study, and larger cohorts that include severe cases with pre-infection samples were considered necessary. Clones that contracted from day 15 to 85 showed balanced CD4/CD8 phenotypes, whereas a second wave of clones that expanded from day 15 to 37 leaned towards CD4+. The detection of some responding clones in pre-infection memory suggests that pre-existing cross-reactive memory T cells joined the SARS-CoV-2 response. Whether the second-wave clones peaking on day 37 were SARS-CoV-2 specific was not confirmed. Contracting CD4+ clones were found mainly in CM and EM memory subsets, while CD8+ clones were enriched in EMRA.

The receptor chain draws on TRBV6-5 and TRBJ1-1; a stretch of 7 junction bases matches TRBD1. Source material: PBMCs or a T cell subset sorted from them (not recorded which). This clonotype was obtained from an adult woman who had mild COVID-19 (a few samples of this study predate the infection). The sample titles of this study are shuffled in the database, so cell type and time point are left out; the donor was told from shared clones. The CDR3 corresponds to CASSYSSTGFVTEAFF. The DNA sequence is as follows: TGTGCCAGCAGTTACTCCTCGACAGGGTTCGTCACTGAAGCTTTCTTT.